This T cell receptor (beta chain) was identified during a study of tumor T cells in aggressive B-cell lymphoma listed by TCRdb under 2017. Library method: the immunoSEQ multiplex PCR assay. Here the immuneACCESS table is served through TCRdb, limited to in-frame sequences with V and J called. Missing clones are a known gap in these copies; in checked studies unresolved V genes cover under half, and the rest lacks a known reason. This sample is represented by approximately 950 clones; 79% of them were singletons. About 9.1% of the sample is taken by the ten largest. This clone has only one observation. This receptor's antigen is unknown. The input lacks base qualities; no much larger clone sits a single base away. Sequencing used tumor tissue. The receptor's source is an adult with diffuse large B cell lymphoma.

The DNA sequence reads TGCGCCAGCAGGGGAAAGGGAGCCATTAGTCCTGAAGCTTTCTTT. This sequence encodes CASRGKGAISPEAFF. The sequence joins TRBV5-1 to TRBJ1-1; a confident D gene designation cannot be given. Between the V and J ends, shortened by 5 bases and 6 bases respectively, the junction contains 20 bases. From the cysteine through the phenylalanine, the CDR3 covers 15 amino acids. Of all the DNA, just the CDR3 is kept, 45 bases in frame from base 1. From a lookup of the germline V gene, CDR1 and CDR2 are SGHRS and YFSETQ.